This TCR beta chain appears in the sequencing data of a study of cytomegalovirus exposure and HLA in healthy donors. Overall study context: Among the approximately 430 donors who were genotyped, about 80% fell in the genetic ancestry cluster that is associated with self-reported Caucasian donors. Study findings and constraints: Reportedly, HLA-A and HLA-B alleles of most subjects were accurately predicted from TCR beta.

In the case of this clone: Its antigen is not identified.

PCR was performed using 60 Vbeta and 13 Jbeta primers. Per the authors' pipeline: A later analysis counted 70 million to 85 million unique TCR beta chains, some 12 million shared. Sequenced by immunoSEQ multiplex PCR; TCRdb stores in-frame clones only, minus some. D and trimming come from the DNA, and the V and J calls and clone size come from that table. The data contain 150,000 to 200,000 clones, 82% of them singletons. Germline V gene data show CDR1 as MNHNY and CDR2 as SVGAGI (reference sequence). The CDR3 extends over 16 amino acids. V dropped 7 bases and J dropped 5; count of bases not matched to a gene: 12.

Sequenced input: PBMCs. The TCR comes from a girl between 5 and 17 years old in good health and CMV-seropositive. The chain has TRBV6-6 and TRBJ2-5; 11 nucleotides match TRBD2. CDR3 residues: CASNLLSGGAGETQYF. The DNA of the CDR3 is TGTGCCAGCAATCTTCTTAGCGGGGGGGCGGGGGAGACCCAGTACTTC.